This T cell receptor beta chain derives from a study of T cells in Graves' hyperthyroidism and ophthalmopathy. Study in general: Peripheral blood samples were taken at initial diagnosis, prior to any treatment. The study's findings and limits: Peripheral blood also featured most of the thyroid clonotypes expanded above 0.001.

The trim removed 2 bases at V and 7 bases at J, leaving 5 bases unmatched. Per the germline V gene, CDR1 is SEHNR and CDR2 is FQNEAQ (reference sequence). CDR3 length: 15 amino acids. Exclusion criteria comprised uncontrolled infection, other autoimmune disease, pregnancy or lactation. Each diagnosis was grounded in clinical symptoms, serum thyroxine and TRAb, thyroid ultrasound, and orbital computed tomography. Many counts were recorded for this clonotype. Its antigen is as yet unknown. Using RNA transcripts as the source, TCR beta CDR3 regions were amplified. The HTBI primer set was used in a first-round RT-PCR of the TCR CDR3. TCRdb re-derived calls from the multiplex PCR reads in MiXCR, one entry per CDR3 protein. The repertoire consists of roughly 380,000 distinct CDR3 sequences, with roughly 14% occurring once and the leading ten covering about a fifth.

J is TRBJ1-2 and V is TRBV7-9, with 12 bases fitting TRBD1. This receptor was identified in a man aged 30-40 years with Graves' hyperthyroidism that later progressed to Graves' ophthalmopathy. Sample: blood. In DNA form, the CDR3 reads TGTGCCAGCAGCTTATTGGGACAGGGGGCCTTTGGCTACACCTTC. Its protein product is CASSLLGQGAFGYTF.